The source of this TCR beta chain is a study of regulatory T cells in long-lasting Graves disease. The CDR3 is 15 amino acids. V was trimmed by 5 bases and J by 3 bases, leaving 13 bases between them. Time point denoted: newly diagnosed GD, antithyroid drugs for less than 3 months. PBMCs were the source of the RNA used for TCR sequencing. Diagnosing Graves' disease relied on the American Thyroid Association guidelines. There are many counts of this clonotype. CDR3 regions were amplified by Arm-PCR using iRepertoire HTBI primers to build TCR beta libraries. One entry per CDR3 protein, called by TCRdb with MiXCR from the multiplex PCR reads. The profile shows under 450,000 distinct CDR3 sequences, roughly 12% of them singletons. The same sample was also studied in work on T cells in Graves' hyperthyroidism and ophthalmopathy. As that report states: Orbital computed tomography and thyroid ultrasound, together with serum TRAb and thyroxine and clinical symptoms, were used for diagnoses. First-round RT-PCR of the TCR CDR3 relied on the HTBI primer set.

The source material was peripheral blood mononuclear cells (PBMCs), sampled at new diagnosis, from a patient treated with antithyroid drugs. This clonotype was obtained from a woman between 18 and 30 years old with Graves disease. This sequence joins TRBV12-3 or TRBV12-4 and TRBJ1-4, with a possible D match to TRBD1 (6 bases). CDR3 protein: CASSPPGQSNEKLFF. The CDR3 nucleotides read TGTGCCAGCAGTCCCCCCGGACAGTCTAATGAAAAACTGTTTTTT.